A single sample gave rise to the 14 T cell receptor beta chains below, sequenced in a study of long-term antiretroviral therapy in people with HIV. Survey-level resolution applied to immunoSEQ assay v3.0. Assay used: immunoSEQ multiplex PCR; TCRdb lists only in-frame clones, some missing. The sample shows just under 40,000 clones, 75% to 90% of them seen only once. This specimen consisted of unsorted PBMCs, obtained just before starting antiretroviral therapy. The source of these receptors is a woman between 18 and 30 years old with HIV.

The chain employs TRBV5-1 and TRBJ2-1; D is ambiguous. Per germline, CDR1 SGHRS and CDR2 YFSETQ. Between the trimmed V and J ends, which lost 5 bases and 8 bases, there was a span of 17 bases. The length of the CDR3 is 14 residues. The CDR3 sequence: CASSPEFGMDEQFF. The CDR3 DNA reads as TGCGCCAGCAGTCCCGAGTTTGGGATGGATGAGCAGTTCTTC.

Only a few counts were recorded for this clone. The CDR3 DNA follows: TGCGCCAGCAGCCAAGGTAGCCAAACTAATGAAAAACTGTTTTTT. Protein sequence: CASSQGSQTNEKLFF. V usage is TRBV4-1 and J usage is TRBJ1-4; D call uncertain. The V gene's germline CDR1 is MGHRA and CDR2 YSYEKL. This CDR3 spans 15 amino acids. Deletions cut 1 base from V and 1 base from J, with 7 bases between.

The gene calls are TRBV13 and TRBJ1-1, with D possibly being TRBD1 (5 bases). The V gene's germline CDR1 is PRHDT and CDR2 FYEKMQ (reference sequence). The germline V and J ends were trimmed by 2 bases and 5 bases, with 15 bases remaining between them. The CDR3 runs 15 residues. The CDR3 loop reads CASSLRAGRGTEAFF. The CDR3 DNA sequence: TGTGCCAGCAGCTTAAGGGCAGGGCGAGGAACTGAAGCTTTCTTT.

The chain carries TRBV27 and TRBJ1-5; possible D gene TRBD1, 6 bases. Germline V gene lookup returns CDR1 MNHEY and CDR2 SMNVEV (reference sequence). This CDR3 contains 12 residues. Trimming left V 5 bases short and J 5 bases short, with 7 bases between. CDR3 in DNA: TGTGCCAGCAGTCACAGGGATCAGCCCCAGCATTTT. Its protein is CASSHRDQPQHF.

This chain joins TRBV7-8 and TRBJ2-1; the D gene is possibly TRBD1 (5 bases). CDR3 size: 11 residues. Germline V lookup: CDR1 SGHVS, CDR2 FQNEAQ. V lost 6 bases, J lost 7 bases, and 7 bases lay in between. This CDR3 is CASSPGNEQFF. In nucleotides, the CDR3 is TGTGCCAGCAGTCCAGGGAATGAGCAGTTCTTC.

The chain joins TRBV7-2 to TRBJ1-1; D gene ambiguous. Germline V gene sequence: CDR1 SGHTA, CDR2 FQGNSA. This CDR3 comprises 17 residues. Trimming shortened V by 0 bases and J by 5 bases, and 19 bases separated the two germline ends. The CDR3 loop is CASSLALGPAVGTEAFF. The CDR3 DNA is TGTGCCAGCAGCTTAGCGCTAGGACCGGCGGTGGGGACTGAAGCTTTCTTT. Filled out from reference TRBV7-2 and TRBJ1-1, the complete variable domain reads GAGVSQSPSNKVTEKGKDVELRCDPISGHTALYWYRQSLGQGLEFLIYFQGNSAPDKSGLPSDRFSAERTGGSVSTLTIQRTQQEDSAVYLCASSLALGPAVGTEAFFGQGTRLTVV.

In its sample, this clone is large. For the CDR3, the DNA is TGTGCCAGCAGCACCCCACTAGCGGTATCTGGGGCCAACGTCCTGACTTTC. Its translation: CASSTPLAVSGANVLTF. The chain uses TRBV9 and TRBJ2-6; 8 bases match TRBD2. The CDR3 covers 17 residues. The germline gives CDR1 SGDLS, CDR2 YYNGEE. J gave up 1 base and V 4 bases, and 7 bases lay outside the gene matches.

This clone appeared a few times. The J gene is TRBJ2-7, the V gene TRBV2, with D tentatively TRBD1 or TRBD2 (7 bases each). The germline gives CDR1 SNHLY, CDR2 FYNNEI. Trimming left V 4 bases short and J 4 bases short, with 14 bases between. The CDR3 extends over 14 amino acids. CDR3 bases: TGTGCCAGCAGTGGAAGACAGGGAGGGTACGAGCAGTACTTC. Its translation: CASSGRQGGYEQYF. Full variable domain (missing parts from reference TRBV2 and TRBJ2-7): EPEVTQTPSHQVTQMGQEVILRCVPISNHLYFYWYRQILGQKVEFLVSFYNNEISEKSEIFDDQFSVERPDGSNFTLKIRSTKLEDSAMYFCASSGRQGGYEQYFGPGTRLTVT.

The chain recombines TRBV19 with TRBJ1-1; D gene uncertain. Trimming cost V 1 base and J 5 bases, with 5 bases left between them. CDR3 length equals 12 residues. Per germline, CDR1 LNHDA and CDR2 SQIVND (reference sequence). The CDR3 DNA sequence: TGTGCCAGTAGTATAGGAGTAACTGAAGCTTTCTTT. Protein product: CASSIGVTEAFF.

The chain uses TRBV28 and TRBJ2-7; TRBD1 matches at 7 bases. Trimming removed 3 bases from V and 2 bases from J; junction bases left unmatched: 10. The CDR3 consists of 16 residues. Germline values: CDR1 MDHEN, CDR2 SYDVKM. CDR3 loop: CASSFVGGGPAYEQYF. The CDR3 nucleotides are TGTGCCAGCAGTTTCGTAGGGGGCGGGCCCGCCTACGAGCAGTACTTC.

V and J are TRBV10-3 and TRBJ2-7; maybe TRBD1 (5 bases). CDR1 is ENHRY and CDR2 is SYGVKD in the germline V gene. This CDR3 comprises 14 residues. V gave up 2 bases and J gave up 5 bases, with 13 bases separating them. CDR3 coding DNA: TGTGCCATCAGTGAGGGACAAACGGTCCACGAGCAGTACTTC. This gives the protein CAISEGQTVHEQYF.

The gene calls are TRBV5-6 and TRBJ2-7; TRBD1 agrees at 7 bases. The germline CDR1 and CDR2 sequences are SGHDT and YYEEEE. This CDR3 is 14 amino acids long. J gave up 10 bases and V 4 bases, and 14 bases lay outside the gene matches. As DNA, the CDR3 is TGTGCCAGCAGCCCTGACGTGGGGACAGACCGCCAGTACTTC. This sequence encodes CASSPDVGTDRQYF.

The V gene is TRBV7-2, the J gene TRBJ1-5; TRBD1 matches at 7 bases. The CDR3 is 15 residues long. The V segment lost 1 base and the J segment 1 base; nucleotides outside the gene matches: 1. Germline-derived CDR1 and CDR2 are SGHTA and FQGNSA. The chain's CDR3 is CASSLEGASNQPQHF. In DNA, the CDR3 is TGTGCCAGCAGCTTAGAGGGGGCAAGCAATCAGCCCCAGCATTTT.

The rearrangement joins TRBV7-9 to TRBJ1-1, with D possibly TRBD1 on 5 matching bases. This CDR3 region has 14 residues. With 5 bases removed from V and 4 bases from J, the gap between germline ends came to 14 bases. The germline gives CDR1 SEHNR, CDR2 FQNEAQ (reference sequence). The CDR3 DNA is TGTGCCAGCAGCCCAGGTCGCGGGGGCACTGAAGCTTTCTTT. This encodes CASSPGRGGTEAFF.